The 13 T cell receptor beta chains in this list originate from one sample, sequenced in a study of blood T cell repertoires in COVID-19. The data were produced by immunoSEQ multiplex PCR, yet TCRdb's version contains in-frame clones alone and is incomplete. The sample records a few hundred thousand clones, approximately 90% being singletons. Sample: peripheral blood. These receptors originate from a woman aged 55-70 years with COVID-19, enrolled during active disease.

The chain carries TRBV15 and TRBJ1-1; possibly TRBD1 for D (5 bases). V lost 0 bases and J 6 bases, leaving 14 bases between the germline ends. Germline V CDR1 and CDR2: LNHNV, YYDKDF (reference sequence). This CDR3 spans 15 amino acids. DNA for the CDR3: TGTGCCACCAGCAGAGATACAGGTTTTCAGGCTGAAGCTTTCTTT. Encoded protein: CATSRDTGFQAEAFF. The complete variable domain, with remaining parts taken from reference TRBV15 and TRBJ1-1, reads DAMVIQNPRYQVTQFGKPVTLSCSQTLNHNVMYWYQQKSSQAPKLLFHYYDKDFNNEADTPDNFQSRRPNTSFCFLDIRSPGLGDTAMYLCATSRDTGFQAEAFFGQGTRLTVV.

The chain couples TRBV3-1 (or the pseudogene TRBV3-2) to TRBJ2-3, with D perhaps matching TRBD2 (7 bases). The germline V gene encodes CDR1 LGHDT and CDR2 YNNKEL (reference sequence). The V and J ends lost 5 bases and 3 bases respectively, with 18 bases between them. This CDR3 is 16 amino acids long. The chain's CDR3 is CASSGGGRFTTDTQYF. The CDR3, as DNA: TGTGCCAGCAGCGGGGGGGGCCGATTTACAACAGATACGCAGTATTTT.

The chain combines TRBV2 with TRBJ2-5; no clear D. In germline, CDR1 is SNHLY, CDR2 FYNNEI. This CDR3 has 14 residues. V was pared by 6 bases and J by 5 bases, with 16 bases between. The CDR3 nucleotides read TGTGCCAGCAGCCTGAACTCAAACGTGGAGACCCAGTACTTC. Translating it yields CASSLNSNVETQYF.

Notes on this clone: No DNA is shown, since the ends of the CDR3 on it are uncertain; the CDR3 is the one TCRdb lists. This chain connects TRBV12-2 to TRBJ1-1; whether TRBD1, the table's D call, matches the DNA was not checked. TRBV12-2 is marked as a pseudogene. Counting both end residues, the CDR3 totals 14 amino acids. CDR3 loop: CASRFGQGIPEAFF.

V and J are TRBV4-2 and TRBJ1-2; tentative D call: TRBD1 (6 bases). The CDR3 has 13 residues. Germline V lookup: CDR1 LGHNA, CDR2 YNFKEQ. Trimming took off 6 bases at V and 6 bases at J, with 14 bases between the two ends. The CDR3 region has the DNA TGTGCCAGCAGTCCTAGGGGGTTTCATGGCTACACCTTC. Residues: CASSPRGFHGYTF.

The chain links TRBV5-8 to TRBJ1-2, with D maybe TRBD1 (5 bases). Trimming removed 0 bases at V and 8 bases at J, with 11 bases between. Germline-derived CDR1 and CDR2 are SGHTS and YDEGEE. CDR3 size: 13 residues. Here the CDR3 DNA reads TGTGCCAGCAGCTTGGTCAGGGTAAGAGGCTACACCTTC. Translated, it gives CASSLVRVRGYTF.

The chain uses TRBV7-9 and TRBJ2-1; D may be TRBD1 (6 bases). V shed 8 bases and J shed 0 bases, with 11 bases lying between them. Germline V gene sequence: CDR1 SEHNR, CDR2 FQNEAQ (reference sequence). The length of the CDR3 is 14 residues. The CDR3 loop is CASAGVYSYNEQFF. The CDR3 region has the DNA TGTGCCAGCGCAGGGGTCTACTCCTACAATGAGCAGTTCTTC.

The chain combines TRBV5-5 with TRBJ2-7, with D possibly being TRBD1 (6 bases). The length of the CDR3 is 17 residues. V was trimmed by 6 bases and J by 6 bases, leaving 28 bases between them. Germline CDR1 reads SGHKS; CDR2 reads YYEKEE (reference sequence). Here the CDR3 reads CASTLKTDSHSGLEQYF. The CDR3 bases are TGTGCCAGCACTCTCAAAACGGACAGCCATTCGGGCCTCGAGCAGTACTTC.

The V and J genes are TRBV25-1 and TRBJ1-3; 7 nucleotides align to TRBD1. J gave up 4 bases and V 3 bases, and 3 bases lay outside the gene matches. Germline V gene data show CDR1 as MGHDK and CDR2 as SYGVNS. This CDR3 contains 14 residues. The CDR3 here is CASSDDREGNTIYF. The DNA for the CDR3 is TGTGCCAGCAGTGACGACAGGGAAGGAAACACCATATATTTT.

The gene calls are TRBV19 and TRBJ1-6, with a weak D call TRBD1 (6 bases). The V end was cut by 7 bases, the J end by 0 bases, with 10 bases between. CDR3 length: 15 residues. Germline V gene data show CDR1 as LNHDA and CDR2 as SQIVND (reference sequence). CDR3 coding DNA: TGTGCCAGTATCGAAGGGGGCTCCTATAATTCACCCCTCCACTTT. Protein: CASIEGGSYNSPLHF.

This clone came up a few times. V is TRBV30 and J is TRBJ1-5; 11 bases line up with TRBD1. Trimming removed 1 base from V and 7 bases from J; junction bases left unmatched: 6. Germline V CDR1 and CDR2: GTSNPN, SVGIG (reference sequence). The CDR3 length is 15 residues. The CDR3 DNA sequence: TGTGCCTGGAGTGAGGACAGGGGGCAAAGGCAGCCCCAGCATTTT. As protein: CAWSEDRGQRQPQHF. Drawing the rest from reference TRBV30 and TRBJ1-5, the complete variable domain is SQTIHQWPATLVQPVGSPLSLECTVEGTSNPNLYWYRQAAGRGLQLLFYSVGIGQISSEVPQNLSASRPQDRQFILSSKKLLLSDSGFYLCAWSEDRGQRQPQHFGDGTRLSIL.

The V call is TRBV6-6, the J call TRBJ2-5, with TRBD2 matching 8 bases. V shed 2 bases, J shed 5 bases, and the junction held 1 base outside the gene matches. CDR1 MNHNY and CDR2 SVGAGI come from the germline V gene (reference sequence). This CDR3 has 13 residues. The CDR3 spells CASSYRGGETQYF. The DNA for the CDR3 is TGTGCCAGCAGTTACCGGGGGGGGGAGACCCAGTACTTC.

The V call is TRBV7-8, the J call TRBJ2-5, with 8 bases lining up with TRBD2. Trimming took 1 base from V and 3 from J; bases not matched to a gene: 7. Germline V CDR1 and CDR2: SGHVS, FQNEAQ. This CDR3 is 16 amino acids long. In nucleotides, the CDR3 is TGTGCCAGCAGCTTAGTTTTCCGGGGGGGAAAAGAGACCCAGTACTTC. This translates into CASSLVFRGGKETQYF. Filled out from reference TRBV7-8 and TRBJ2-5, the complete variable domain reads GAGVSQSPRYKVAKRGQDVALRCDPISGHVSLFWYQQALGQGPEFLTYFQNEAQLDKSGLPSDRFFAERPEGSVSTLKIQRTQQEDSAVYLCASSLVFRGGKETQYFGPGTRLLVL.